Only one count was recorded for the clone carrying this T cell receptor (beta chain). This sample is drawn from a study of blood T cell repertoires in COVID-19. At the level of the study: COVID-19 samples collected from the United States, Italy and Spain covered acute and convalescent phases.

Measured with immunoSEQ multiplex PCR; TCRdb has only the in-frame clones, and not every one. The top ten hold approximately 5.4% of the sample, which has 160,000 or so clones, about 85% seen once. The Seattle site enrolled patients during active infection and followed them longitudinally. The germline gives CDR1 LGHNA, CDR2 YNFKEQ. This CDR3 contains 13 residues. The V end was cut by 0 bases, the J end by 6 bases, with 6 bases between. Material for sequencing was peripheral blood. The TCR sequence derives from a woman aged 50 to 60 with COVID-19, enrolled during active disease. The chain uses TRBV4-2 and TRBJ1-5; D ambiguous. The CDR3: CASSQDNLQPQHF. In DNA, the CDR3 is TGTGCCAGCAGCCAAGATAATCTTCAGCCCCAGCATTTT.